This TCR beta chain emerged from a study of T-cell memory formation after mild COVID-19. TCRdb passed the 5' RACE reads through MiXCR, listing each CDR3 protein once. The sample records approximately 480,000 distinct CDR3 sequences, around a sixth being singletons. This sequence was found in an adult woman who had mild COVID-19 (a few samples of this study predate the infection). Cell type and time point are not known. Sequenced: PBMCs or a T cell subset sorted from them (not recorded which).

The CDR3 protein is CASSEISGFGYTF. Written as DNA, the CDR3 is TGTGCCAGCAGTGAAATCTCCGGCTTTGGCTACACCTTC. V and J are TRBV25-1 and TRBJ1-2; D is undetermined. V was trimmed by 2 bases and J by 7 bases, leaving 11 bases between them. There are 13 residues in the CDR3. CDR1 is MGHDK and CDR2 is SYGVNS in the germline V gene.